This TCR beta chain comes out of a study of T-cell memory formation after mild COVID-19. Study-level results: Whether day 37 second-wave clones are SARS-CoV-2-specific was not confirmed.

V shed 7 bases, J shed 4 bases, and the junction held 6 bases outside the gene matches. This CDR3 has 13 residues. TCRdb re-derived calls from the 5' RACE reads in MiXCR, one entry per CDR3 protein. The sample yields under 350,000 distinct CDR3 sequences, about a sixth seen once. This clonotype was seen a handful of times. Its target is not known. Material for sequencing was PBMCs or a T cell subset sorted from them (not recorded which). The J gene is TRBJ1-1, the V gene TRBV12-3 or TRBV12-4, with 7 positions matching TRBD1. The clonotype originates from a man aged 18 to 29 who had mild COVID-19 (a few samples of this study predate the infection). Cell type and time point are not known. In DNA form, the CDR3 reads TGTGCCAGCACCACAGGGGTCCCCACTGAAGCTTTCTTT. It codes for CASTTGVPTEAFF.